The 9 T cell receptor beta chains in this list originate from one sample, sequenced in a study of OX40 agonist ivuxolimab in advanced cancers. Library preparation employed the immunoSEQ multiplex PCR assay. Held by TCRdb, this immuneACCESS table contains in-frame sequences only and omits some clones. Under half of the omission traces to an unresolved V gene where checked; the cause of the rest is unknown. In all, the sample holds about 20,000 clones, and 87% of those were seen once. The top ten clones comprise approximately 23% of the sample. This sample comprised CD4+ or CD8+ T cells sorted from blood, obtained in a trial of the OX40 agonist ivuxolimab. Receptors were obtained from an adult with an advanced solid tumor such as melanoma, head and neck, liver or kidney cancer.

The chain has TRBV15 and TRBJ1-2; D is perhaps TRBD1 (5 bases). The CDR3 loop spans 16 amino acids. Per the germline V gene, CDR1 is LNHNV and CDR2 is YYDKDF (reference sequence). The germline V and J ends were trimmed by 1 base and 8 bases, with 20 bases remaining between them. The CDR3 loop reads CATSRGQGSRTHGYTF. CDR3 bases: TGTGCCACCAGCAGAGGGCAGGGTAGTCGAACCCACGGCTACACCTTC. Complete variable domain (other parts from reference TRBV15 and TRBJ1-2): DAMVIQNPRYQVTQFGKPVTLSCSQTLNHNVMYWYQQKSSQAPKLLFHYYDKDFNNEADTPDNFQSRRPNTSFCFLDIRSPGLGDTAMYLCATSRGQGSRTHGYTFGSGTRLTVV.

The CDR3 reads CASSQKVGELGEQFF. DNA for the CDR3: TGTGCCAGCAGCCAGAAGGTAGGGGAGTTAGGGGAGCAGTTCTTC. V and J are TRBV7-9 and TRBJ2-1; either TRBD1 or TRBD2 may supply D (5 bases each). The CDR3 runs to 15 residues. V gave up 5 bases and J gave up 10 bases, with 21 bases separating them. Looked up from germline, CDR1 is SEHNR and CDR2 is FQNEAQ (reference sequence).

V gene TRBV28 combines with J gene TRBJ1-3; D is undetermined. Germline CDR1 reads MDHEN; CDR2 reads SYDVKM. This CDR3 has 19 residues. The ends were cut back, 5 bases at V and 0 bases at J, with 23 bases in the middle. The CDR3, as DNA: TGTGCCAGCAGTCCAACCTTAGTCCGTGCAGATAGCTCTGGAAACACCATATATTTT. Residues: CASSPTLVRADSSGNTIYF. Full variable domain (rest looked up from reference TRBV28 and TRBJ1-3): DVKVTQSSRYLVKRTGEKVFLECVQDMDHENMFWYRQDPGLGLRLIYFSYDVKMKEKGDIPEGYSVSREKKERFSLILESASTNQTSMYLCASSPTLVRADSSGNTIYFGEGSWLTVV.

In its sample, this clone was seen a few times. This rearrangement joins TRBV15 to TRBJ1-6, with D possibly TRBD1 on 5 matching bases. The V and J ends lost 7 bases and 6 bases respectively, with 10 bases between them. In germline, CDR1 is LNHNV, CDR2 YYDKDF (reference sequence). The CDR3 runs to 13 residues. CDR3 protein: CATNTGLNSPLHF. CDR3 bases: TGTGCCACCAATACAGGACTTAATTCACCCCTCCACTTT. The complete variable domain, with remaining parts taken from reference TRBV15 and TRBJ1-6, reads DAMVIQNPRYQVTQFGKPVTLSCSQTLNHNVMYWYQQKSSQAPKLLFHYYDKDFNNEADTPDNFQSRRPNTSFCFLDIRSPGLGDTAMYLCATNTGLNSPLHFGNGTRLTVT.

This chain connects TRBV6-5 to TRBJ1-1; unclear D gene. V dropped 0 bases and J dropped 7 bases, with 6 bases sitting between them. The germline V gene encodes CDR1 MNHEY and CDR2 SVGAGI. The CDR3 is 12 residues long. CDR3 nucleotides: TGTGCCAGCAGTTACTCGGGGAATGAAGCTTTCTTT. Translation gives CASSYSGNEAFF.

V gene TRBV7-6 combines with J gene TRBJ2-1, with a possible D match to TRBD2 (5 bases). The CDR3 contains 14 residues. The V gene's germline CDR1 is SGHVS and CDR2 FNYEAQ. The V and J ends lost 5 bases and 5 bases respectively, with 13 bases between them. The CDR3 nucleotides read TGTGCCAGCAGCCCTCGAGGAGGAGACAATGAGCAGTTCTTC. Translating gives CASSPRGGDNEQFF.

V and J are TRBV5-1 and TRBJ2-7; D call uncertain. This CDR3 comprises 13 residues. Deletions cut 0 bases from V and 4 bases from J, with 8 bases between. Germline V gene sequence: CDR1 SGHRS, CDR2 YFSETQ. CDR3 region: CASSLAFKYEQYF. CDR3 bases: TGCGCCAGCAGCTTGGCCTTCAAATACGAGCAGTACTTC.

V is TRBV5-4 and J is TRBJ1-1; perhaps TRBD1 as D (6 bases). This CDR3 has 14 amino acids. Germline CDR1 SGHNT, CDR2 YYREEE (reference sequence). V lost 2 bases and J lost 1, with 9 bases in between. CDR3 DNA sequence: TGTGCCAGCAGCTTAGGGGGGGAGAACACTGAAGCTTTCTTT. Protein: CASSLGGENTEAFF.

This chain connects TRBV2 to TRBJ2-5, with TRBD1 identical over 8 bases. V lost 5 bases to trimming and J lost 6 bases; unmatched junction nucleotides: 17. The CDR3 is 17 residues long. Germline assignment: CDR1 SNHLY and CDR2 FYNNEI. CDR3 sequence reads: CASSPGTGTVWGKTQYF. The DNA for the CDR3 is TGTGCCAGCAGTCCCGGGACAGGAACGGTCTGGGGTAAGACCCAGTACTTC.